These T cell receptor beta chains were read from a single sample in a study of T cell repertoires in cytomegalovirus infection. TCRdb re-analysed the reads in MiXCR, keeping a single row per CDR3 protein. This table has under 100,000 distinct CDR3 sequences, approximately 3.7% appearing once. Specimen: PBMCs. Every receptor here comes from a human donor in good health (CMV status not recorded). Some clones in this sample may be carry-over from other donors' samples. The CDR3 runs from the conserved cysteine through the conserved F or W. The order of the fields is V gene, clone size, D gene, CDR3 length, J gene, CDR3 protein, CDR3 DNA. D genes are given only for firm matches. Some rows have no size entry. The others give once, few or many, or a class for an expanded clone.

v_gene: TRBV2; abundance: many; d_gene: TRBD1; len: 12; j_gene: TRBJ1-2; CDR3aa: CASIRTGKGYTF; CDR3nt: TGTGCCAGCATTAGGACAGGGAAGGGCTACACCTTC
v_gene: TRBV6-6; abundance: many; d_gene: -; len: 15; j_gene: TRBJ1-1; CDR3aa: CASSPSSLGNTEAFF; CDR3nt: TGTGCCAGCAGCCCATCCTCGCTGGGGAACACTGAAGCTTTCTTT
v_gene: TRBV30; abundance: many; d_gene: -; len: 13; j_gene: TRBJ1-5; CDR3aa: CAWSADGYQPQHF; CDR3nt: TGTGCCTGGAGCGCCGACGGCTATCAGCCCCAGCATTTT
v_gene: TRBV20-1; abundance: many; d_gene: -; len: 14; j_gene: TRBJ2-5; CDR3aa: CSASQWGVGETQYF; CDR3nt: TGCAGTGCTAGCCAGTGGGGGGTGGGAGAGACCCAGTACTTC
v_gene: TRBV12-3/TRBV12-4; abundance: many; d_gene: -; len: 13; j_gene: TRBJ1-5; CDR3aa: CASRRDPEQPQHF; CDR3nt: TGTGCCAGCCGGCGGGACCCCGAGCAGCCCCAGCATTTT
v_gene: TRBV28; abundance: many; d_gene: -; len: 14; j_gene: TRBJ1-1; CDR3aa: CASSFGGENTEAFF; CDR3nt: TGTGCCAGCAGTTTTGGTGGGGAAAACACTGAAGCTTTCTTT
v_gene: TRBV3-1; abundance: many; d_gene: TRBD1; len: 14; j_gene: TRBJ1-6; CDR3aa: CASSPSGQDSPLHF; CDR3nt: TGTGCCAGCAGCCCTTCCGGACAGGATTCACCCCTCCACTTT
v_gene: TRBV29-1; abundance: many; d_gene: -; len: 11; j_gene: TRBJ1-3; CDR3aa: CSVDSGNTIYF; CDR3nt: TGCAGCGTTGATTCGGGAAACACCATATATTTT
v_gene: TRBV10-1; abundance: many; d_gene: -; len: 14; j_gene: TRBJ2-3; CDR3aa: CASSEDGLTDTQYF; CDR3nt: TGCGCCAGCAGTGAGGACGGGCTAACAGATACGCAGTATTTT
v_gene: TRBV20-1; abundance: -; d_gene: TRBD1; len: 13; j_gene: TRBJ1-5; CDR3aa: CSVRTGRDQPQHF; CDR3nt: TGCAGTGTCAGGACAGGGAGGGATCAGCCCCAGCATTTT
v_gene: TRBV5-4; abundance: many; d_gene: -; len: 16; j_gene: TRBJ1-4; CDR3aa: CASSLDPGATNEKLFF; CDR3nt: TGTGCCAGCAGCTTGGACCCCGGGGCAACTAATGAAAAACTGTTTTTT
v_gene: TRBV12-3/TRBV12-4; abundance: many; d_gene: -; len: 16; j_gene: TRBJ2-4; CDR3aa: CASSPRGGLAKNIQYF; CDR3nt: TGTGCCAGCAGTCCCAGGGGGGGCCTAGCCAAAAACATTCAGTACTTC
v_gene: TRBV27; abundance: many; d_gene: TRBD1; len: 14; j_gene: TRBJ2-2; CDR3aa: CASSYTQGSGELFF; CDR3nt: TGTGCCAGCAGTTACACACAGGGGTCCGGGGAGCTGTTTTTT
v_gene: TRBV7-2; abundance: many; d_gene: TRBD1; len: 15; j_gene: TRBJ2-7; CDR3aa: CASSPDRESSYEQYF; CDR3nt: TGTGCCAGCAGCCCCGACAGGGAGTCGTCCTACGAGCAGTACTTC
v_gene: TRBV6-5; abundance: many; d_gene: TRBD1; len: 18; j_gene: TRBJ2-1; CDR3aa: CASSRIGTGALPYNEQFF; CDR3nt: TGTGCCAGCAGTAGAATAGGGACAGGGGCCCTGCCCTACAATGAGCAGTTCTTC
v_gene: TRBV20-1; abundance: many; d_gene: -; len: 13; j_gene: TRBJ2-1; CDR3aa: CSAPRVLSNEQFF; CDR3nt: TGCAGTGCCCCCCGGGTTTTGAGCAATGAGCAGTTCTTC
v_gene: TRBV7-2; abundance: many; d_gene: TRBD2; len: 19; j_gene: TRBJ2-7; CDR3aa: CASSFPRVSSGGIIYEQYF; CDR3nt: TGTGCCAGCAGCTTCCCTCGCGTGTCTAGCGGGGGGATAATCTACGAGCAGTACTTC
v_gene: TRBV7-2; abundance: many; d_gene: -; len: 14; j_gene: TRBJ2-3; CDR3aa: CASTSIRSTDTQYF; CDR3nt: TGTGCCAGCACCTCCATACGGAGCACAGATACGCAGTATTTT
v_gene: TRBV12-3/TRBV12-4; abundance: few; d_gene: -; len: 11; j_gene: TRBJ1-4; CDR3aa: CASSLGWELFF; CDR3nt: TGTGCCAGCAGTCTCGGGTGGGAACTGTTTTTT
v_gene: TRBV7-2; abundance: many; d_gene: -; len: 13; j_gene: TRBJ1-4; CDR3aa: CASSPDPGEKLFF; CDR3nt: TGTGCCAGCAGCCCCGACCCGGGTGAAAAACTGTTTTTT
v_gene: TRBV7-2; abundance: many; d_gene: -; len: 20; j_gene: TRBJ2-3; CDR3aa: CASSLVDRGKATALTDTQYF; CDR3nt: TGTGCCAGCAGCTTAGTGGACCGGGGGAAGGCTACGGCCCTCACAGATACGCAGTATTTT
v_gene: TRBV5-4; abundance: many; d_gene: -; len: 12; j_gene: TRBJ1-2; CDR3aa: CASSAELYGYTF; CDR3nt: TGTGCCAGCAGCGCGGAACTGTATGGCTACACCTTC
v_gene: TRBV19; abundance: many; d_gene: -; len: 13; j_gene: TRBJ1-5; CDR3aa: CASRDQGGQPQHF; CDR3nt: TGTGCCAGTCGCGACCAGGGAGGGCAGCCCCAGCATTTT
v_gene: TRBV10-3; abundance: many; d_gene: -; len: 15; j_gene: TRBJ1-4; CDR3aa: CASRGGDETNEKLFF; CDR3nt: TGTGCCAGCAGGGGAGGGGATGAAACTAATGAAAAACTGTTTTTT
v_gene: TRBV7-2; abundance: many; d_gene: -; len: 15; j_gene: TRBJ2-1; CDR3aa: CASSPLGPRPLEQFF; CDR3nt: TGTGCCAGCAGCCCCCTGGGTCCGCGCCCGTTGGAGCAGTTCTTC
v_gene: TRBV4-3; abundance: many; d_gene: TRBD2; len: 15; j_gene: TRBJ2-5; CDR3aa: CASSQDGTNQETQYF; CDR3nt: TGCGCCAGCAGCCAAGATGGGACTAACCAAGAGACCCAGTACTTC
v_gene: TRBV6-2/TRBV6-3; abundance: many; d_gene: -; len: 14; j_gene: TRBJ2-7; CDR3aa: CASSYGQSSYEQYF; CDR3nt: TGTGCCAGCAGTTACGGACAGAGCTCCTACGAGCAGTACTTC
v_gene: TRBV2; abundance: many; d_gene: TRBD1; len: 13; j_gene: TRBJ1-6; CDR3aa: CASRGQWNSPLHF; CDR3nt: TGTGCCAGCAGGGGACAGTGGAATTCACCCCTCCACTTT
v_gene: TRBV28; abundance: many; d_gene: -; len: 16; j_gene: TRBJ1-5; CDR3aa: CASSFLGEGGNQPQHF; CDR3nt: TGTGCCAGCAGTTTCTTAGGGGAAGGTGGCAATCAGCCCCAGCATTTT
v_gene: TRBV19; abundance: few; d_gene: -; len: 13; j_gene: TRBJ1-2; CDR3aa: CASSMGRNYGYTF; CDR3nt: TGTGCCAGTAGTATGGGACGGAACTATGGCTACACCTTC
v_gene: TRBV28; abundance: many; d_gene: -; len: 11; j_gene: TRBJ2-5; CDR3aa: CASSPRGTQYF; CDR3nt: TGTGCCAGCAGCCCGAGGGGGACCCAGTACTTC